These 18 T cell receptor beta chains came from one sample sequenced in a study of regulatory T cells in long-lasting Graves disease. Time point of the sample: newly diagnosed GD, antithyroid drugs for less than 3 months. The TCR library was prepared using RNA isolated from PBMCs. Combining iRepertoire HTBI primers with Arm-PCR of CDR3 regions, the authors built TCR beta libraries. Each CDR3 protein is one row after TCRdb ran MiXCR on the multiplex PCR reads. The sample consists of fewer than 500,000 distinct CDR3 sequences, 15% to 20% of them appearing once. This sample was also put to use in a study of T cells in Graves' hyperthyroidism and ophthalmopathy.

Sequencing used peripheral blood mononuclear cells (PBMCs), obtained at new diagnosis, from a patient treated with antithyroid drugs. Source of these receptors: a middle-aged man with Graves disease.

A single count supports this clonotype. Being one base from a much bigger clone, this may be a read error. The V call is TRBV2, the J call TRBJ1-4, with no clear D. The CDR3 loop spans 14 amino acids. Germline assignment: CDR1 SNHLY and CDR2 FYNNEI. The CDR3 spells CASRIGTTNEKLVF. As DNA, the CDR3 is TGTGCCAGCAGGATTGGAACAACTAATGAAAAACTGGTTTTT.

The sample holds many counts of this clonotype. The rearrangement uses TRBV5-1 and TRBJ2-3; TRBD2 agrees at 7 bases. J was trimmed by 3 bases and V by 7 bases; bases with no gene match: 11. CDR1 is SGHRS and CDR2 is YFSETQ in the germline V gene. The CDR3 totals 15 residues. The CDR3 here is CASGEGGTGTDTQYF. DNA of the CDR3: TGCGCCAGCGGCGAGGGAGGGACCGGAACAGATACGCAGTATTTT. The full variable domain, in which reference TRBV5-1 and TRBJ2-3 provide the parts outside the CDR3, is KAGVTQTPRYLIKTRGQQVTLSCSPISGHRSVSWYQQTPGQGLQFLFEYFSETQRNKGNFPGRFSGRQFSNSRSEMNVSTLELGDSALYLCASGEGGTGTDTQYFGPGTRLTVL.

This clonotype has at least ten counts. J is TRBJ2-7 and V is TRBV27; D possibly matches TRBD1 or TRBD2 (5 bases each). Germline V lookup: CDR1 MNHEY, CDR2 SMNVEV (reference sequence). V lost 5 bases to trimming and J lost 1 base, with 12 bases between them. The CDR3 length is 14 residues. The CDR3 protein is CASSQRDGSYEQYF. The CDR3 DNA reads TGTGCCAGCAGTCAGAGGGACGGATCCTACGAGCAGTACTTC.

This clonotype was seen repeatedly, ten times or more. This chain uses TRBV7-2 with TRBJ2-7, with D maybe TRBD2 (5 bases). CDR3 size: 13 residues. The germline V and J ends were trimmed by 4 bases and 7 bases, with 14 bases remaining between them. Germline V gene lookup returns CDR1 SGHTA and CDR2 FQGNSA. CDR3 residues: CASSSDGVGEQYF. CDR3 in DNA: TGTGCCAGCAGCTCTGACGGGGTAGGGGAGCAGTACTTC.

A remark on this clonotype: A much larger clone lies a single base off, so this may be a read error. DNA for the CDR3: TGTGCCAGCAGCCCACAGGTGGGGGCTGGTGAAAAACTGGTTTTT. Translating it yields CASSPQVGAGEKLVF. The chain uses TRBV7-2 and TRBJ1-4; D might be TRBD1 (6 bases). CDR1 and CDR2 (germline): SGHTA, FQGNSA. This CDR3 is built from 15 residues.

This clonotype was counted at least ten times. The V gene is TRBV24-1, the J gene TRBJ2-1, with 7 bases that match TRBD2. V lost 4 bases to trimming and J lost 15 bases; unmatched junction nucleotides: 8. The germline V gene encodes CDR1 KGHDR and CDR2 SFDVKD. This CDR3 comprises 12 residues. The CDR3 bases are TGTGCCACCAGTGACCCGGACGGGGGGTTGTTCTTC. Its protein product is CATSDPDGGLFF.

In this sample, this clonotype turned up many times. J is TRBJ2-7 and V is TRBV2; D assignment may be TRBD1 or TRBD2 (5 bases each). Trimming pared 6 bases from V and 0 bases from J, leaving 6 bases between. Germline V CDR1 and CDR2: SNHLY, FYNNEI. This CDR3 contains 12 residues. DNA for the CDR3: TGTGCCAGCAGGAGGGGCTCCTACGAGCAGTACTTC. Translated: CASRRGSYEQYF.

The V call is TRBV19, the J call TRBJ1-5; 7 bases fit TRBD1. V was pared by 8 bases and J by 9 bases, with 10 bases of the junction left unmatched. The CDR3 loop spans 13 amino acids. Per the germline V gene, CDR1 is LNHDA and CDR2 is SQIVND (reference sequence). This CDR3 is CASHRGQPWPQHF. The CDR3 DNA is TGTGCCAGTCACAGGGGCCAACCTTGGCCCCAGCATTTT.

This clonotype was found many times. V gene TRBV3-1 combines with J gene TRBJ2-1; 14 bases align to TRBD2. This CDR3 is 17 amino acids long. In germline, CDR1 is LGHDT, CDR2 YNNKEL (reference sequence). The J segment lost 6 bases and the V segment lost 1 base, leaving 5 bases of the junction unmatched. CDR3 nucleotides: TGTGCCAGCAGCCAAGGGGGACTAGCGGGAGATGGCAATGAGCAGTTCTTC. This encodes CASSQGGLAGDGNEQFF.

This clonotype showed up many times. V is TRBV7-9 and J is TRBJ2-5; D is ambiguous. Trimming removed 5 bases from V and 4 bases from J, with 8 bases in between. Germline-derived CDR1 and CDR2 are SEHNR and FQNEAQ (reference sequence). The CDR3 is made up of 12 amino acids. The CDR3, as DNA: TGTGCCAGCAGCCCGACATCAGAGACCCAGTACTTC. Its protein product is CASSPTSETQYF.

This chain connects TRBV18 to TRBJ2-2; D unclear. The germline CDR1 and CDR2 sequences are KGHSH and LQKENI. The CDR3 runs 16 residues. The germline V and J ends were trimmed by 2 bases and 5 bases, with 15 bases remaining between them. CDR3: CASSPFRVVETGELFF. The CDR3 DNA reads as TGTGCCAGCTCACCATTCCGGGTGGTGGAGACCGGGGAGCTGTTTTTT. Complete variable domain (other parts from reference TRBV18 and TRBJ2-2): NAGVMQNPRHLVRRRGQEARLRCSPMKGHSHVYWYRQLPEEGLKFMVYLQKENIIDESGMPKERFSAEFPKEGPSILRIQQVVRGDSAAYFCASSPFRVVETGELFFGEGSRLTVL.

This clonotype was recorded at least ten times. This chain links TRBV28 with TRBJ2-7; maybe TRBD2 (5 bases). In germline, CDR1 is MDHEN, CDR2 SYDVKM. The ends were cut back, 3 bases at V and 2 bases at J, with 14 bases in the middle. The CDR3 spans 15 residues. This chain's CDR3 is CASSLPSGLTYEQYF. The CDR3 nucleotides read TGTGCCAGCAGTTTGCCCAGCGGACTTACCTACGAGCAGTACTTC.

This chain uses TRBV7-6 with TRBJ2-1, with D uncertain. Germline V gives CDR1 SGHVS, CDR2 FNYEAQ. CDR3 length equals 14 residues. Trimming took 4 bases from V and 1 from J, leaving 8 bases between them. CDR3 amino acids: CASSWGSSYNEQFF. The DNA of the CDR3 is TGTGCCAGCAGCTGGGGAAGTTCCTACAATGAGCAGTTCTTC.

This clonotype has a handful of counts. The J gene is TRBJ2-1, the V gene TRBV7-9; 14 bases are a match to TRBD2. Per germline, CDR1 SEHNR and CDR2 FQNEAQ (reference sequence). The J segment lost 3 bases and the V segment lost 1 base, leaving 5 bases of the junction unmatched. This CDR3 has 18 residues. The CDR3 loop reads CASSLGGLAGGRYNEQFF. CDR3 in DNA: TGTGCCAGCAGCTTAGGAGGACTAGCGGGAGGTCGCTACAATGAGCAGTTCTTC.

Many counts were recorded for this clonotype. The V call is TRBV5-1, the J call TRBJ2-5; no clear D gene. V dropped 0 bases and J dropped 5 bases, with 11 bases sitting between them. The CDR3 consists of 14 residues. The germline V gene encodes CDR1 SGHRS and CDR2 YFSETQ. As DNA, the CDR3 is TGCGCCAGCAGCTTGGAAGGGAACGGGGAGACCCAGTACTTC. Translating it yields CASSLEGNGETQYF.

This clonotype turned up a few times. The V and J genes are TRBV7-2 and TRBJ2-3, with D hard to call. The V gene lost 5 bases and the J gene lost 2 bases, with 11 bases spanning the gap. The germline gives CDR1 SGHTA, CDR2 FQGNSA. CDR3 length: 14 residues. CDR3 protein: CASSIDETTDTQYF. The CDR3 DNA reads TGTGCCAGCAGCATAGACGAGACCACAGATACGCAGTATTTT.

Points on this clonotype: This may be a read error, as it is one base from a much larger clone. Since no conserved phenylalanine or tryptophan closes the CDR3, a read error is the likely cause. This chain joins TRBV2 and TRBJ2-7; 9 bases fit TRBD1. The germline V gene encodes CDR1 SNHLY and CDR2 FYNNEI. Unmatched junction bases numbered 12, after V lost 6 bases and J lost 3 bases. The CDR3 consists of 16 residues. The CDR3 DNA reads TGTGCCAGCAGCCAGTCCTGGGGGACAGGGCACTACGAGCAGTACCTC. Amino acids: CASSQSWGTGHYEQYL.

In this sample, this clonotype turned up a few times. The chain is built from TRBV5-1 and TRBJ2-3; 7 bases align to TRBD2. CDR1 is SGHRS, CDR2 YFSETQ, per germline. With V trimmed by 5 bases and J by 0 bases, 3 bases remained unmatched. The CDR3 has 14 residues. The CDR3: CASRGGVSTDTQYF. DNA of the CDR3: TGCGCCAGCAGGGGAGGGGTGAGCACAGATACGCAGTATTTT.